Listed below are T cell receptor beta chains from one sample, sequenced in a study of sequential checkpoint blockade in melanoma. This table comes from immunoSEQ multiplex PCR, and its TCRdb copy is limited to in-frame clones, with some not included. There are fewer than 30,000 clones in the sample; about 80% occur only once, and about 14% lies in the top ten. This specimen consisted of CD8+ T cells sorted from blood (inferred from file names), obtained from a patient given nivolumab and ipilimumab in sequence. The receptors were sampled from a human donor with melanoma. Both conserved end residues are trimmed from each CDR3. The order of the fields is D gene, V gene, CDR3 protein. The D gene is left open where the match is weak.

NA,TRBV5-1,ASSLYPGQRTGELF
NA,TRBV6-1,ASSGAGHQPQH
NA,TRBV7-9,ASSYLGGASTEAF
NA,TRBV7-9,ASSSSYDTQYPNYGYT
TRBD1,TRBV4-1,ASSPGQGNEQY
TRBD1,TRBV28,ASSRSGQPNEKLF
NA,TRBV9,ASSVGGGVGTEAF
TRBD1,TRBV7-2,ASSLDVGTAGANVLT
NA,TRBV4-3,ASSQGAGAGGYT
TRBD2,TRBV9,ASSVVAGGGPAETQY
TRBD2,TRBV6-5,ASSYTTSGGLDEQF
NA,TRBV4-1,ASSPQMAGYMNTEAF
NA,TRBV29-1,SVEAGVRGYT
TRBD1,TRBV19,ASRQGGSYNEQF
TRBD2,TRBV4-2,ASSQDPLTSGDEQY
NA,TRBV25-1,ASSESGISMNTEAF
NA,TRBV29-1,SAASRDTYEQY
NA,TRBV7-9,ASSLNPWQTDSYEQY
TRBD2,TRBV29-1,SALTSGAYEQY
NA,TRBV7-8,ASSLALVLWGGYEQY
NA,TRBV27,ASSLMTDLAKNIQY
TRBD1,TRBV5-8,ASSPTGGFQPQH
NA,TRBV2,ASRGREVF
NA,TRBV4-1,ASSLSTGNYGYT
TRBD1,TRBV11-2,ASSLGQGVYGYT
TRBD2,TRBV28,ASSLRREGPYNEQF
NA,TRBV5-1,ASSLVPGAEAF
TRBD2,TRBV10-3,AISESFQGTSGSYNEQF
TRBD2,TRBV4-1,ASSPPGEGPNEQF
TRBD1,TRBV18,ASSPRDRVSYEQY
NA,TRBV29-1,SVDSYNEQF
TRBD2,TRBV9,ASSARLAGDQETQY
NA,TRBV6-1,ASSRRSSYNEQF
TRBD2,TRBV9,ASSARLAGEQETQY